This TCR beta chain originates from a study of CXCR3-negative and CXCR3-positive naive CD8 T cells (dated 2019 in TCRdb). For the study in its entirety: In total, 120 million to 150 million TRB reads were obtained, corresponding to roughly 1.5 +/- 0.3 million reads per library. The diversity and physicochemical repertoire analyses included roughly ten donors pooled from two independent experiments. The TRBV-TRBJ cluster analysis covered naive subsets from a handful of donors and memory cells from 3 donors. Points the paper makes about the study in general: TRBV-TRBJ usage was similar between naive CXCR3-negative and CXCR3-positive cells from the same donor, while memory cells showed distinct patterns. Repertoire diversity was comparably high in both naive subsets but much lower in memory CD8+ T cells. Compared with CXCR3-negative naive cells, CXCR3-positive naive cells had TRB CDR3s with higher hydrophobicity (lower Kidera factor 4), lower energy, and higher strength and volume indices. Because surface CD5, which is linked to self-reactivity in mice, was comparable between the naive subsets, TCR interaction strength was also inferred from TRB CDR3 physicochemical properties. Because CXCR3 expression was partially decreased after cryopreservation, freshly isolated PBMCs were used for most assays.

Each CD8+ T cell subset was flow-sorted in triplicate, and 250,000 to 350,000 cells per subset were placed directly into RLT lysis buffer. To exclude memory contaminants, naive CD8+ T cells were stringently defined as CD45RO-CCR7+CD27+CD95-. Standard density gradient centrifugation was used to isolate peripheral blood mononuclear cells from buffy coats. A FACSAria III was used to flow-sort naive CD8+ T cells into CXCR3-negative and CXCR3-positive populations. Total RNA was extracted from sorted cells with an RNeasy Mini Kit. Sequenced on a NextSeq 550. The Human TCR Profiling Kit (MiLaboratory) was used to make UMI-labeled 5' RACE TRB cDNA libraries. cDNA synthesis used the entire amount of extracted RNA, and PCR amplification then used the entire amount of cDNA produced. Libraries were prepared in parallel with an identical number of PCR cycles. Under the source paper's analysis protocol: MIGEC and MiXCR extracted about 53,000 +/- 10,000 unique UMI-labeled TRB cDNA molecules per library, requiring at least two reads per UMI. On average, each library contained approximately 40,000 +/- 10,000 functional in-frame TRB CDR3 nucleotide clonotypes without stop codons. After downsampling to 5000 UMI-labeled TRB molecules per sample, diversity metrics, including normalized Shannon-Wiener and Chao1, were computed in VDJtools. For the central five CDR3 residues, VDJtools calculated physicochemical properties weighted by clonotype size, namely interaction energy, strength, volume and Kidera factor 4. After TCRdb reprocessed the reads, each CDR3 protein sequence was kept as one row, without DNA. V and J calls and clone size were set by TCRdb, not the authors. The sample table gives roughly 99,000 distinct CDR3 sequences. Together, the top ten hold about 1.1% of the sample.

On this clonotype: This clone's antigen is unknown.

The CDR3 runs 14 amino acids, cysteine and phenylalanine included. No DNA is listed. Per the germline V gene, KGHSH is the CDR1 and LQKENI is the CDR2. The chain was built from TRBV18 and TRBJ2-7; the TCRdb call, TRBD1, lacks DNA for checking. Sequenced: naive CXCR3+ CD8+ T cells from blood. The cell subset or site label of this sample denotes: CD45RO-CCR7+CD27+CD95- naive CD8+ T cells expressing CXCR3 (TNR3+). The clonotype originates from a human donor in good health. Some clones in this sample may be carry-over from other donors' samples. The encoded CDR3 is CASSSGQGVYEQYF.